This TCR beta chain was sequenced in a study of blood T cell repertoires in COVID-19. Study overall: Whether acute or convalescent, the COVID-19 samples came from the United States, Italy and Spain.

Generated by immunoSEQ multiplex PCR, the TCRdb table keeps only in-frame clones and is missing some. The profile shows about 220,000 clones, approximately 81% of them singletons. The CDR3 is 14 amino acids. V lost 5 bases and J lost 6, with 16 bases in between. Germline V gene sequence: CDR1 SGHTA, CDR2 FQGNSA. The TCR comes from a man aged 25-45 years with active or convalescent COVID-19. The material sequenced was peripheral blood. The chain employs TRBV7-2 and TRBJ1-1; D call uncertain. The CDR3, as DNA: TGTGCCAGCAGCAGGGAGCAGAATTGGGCTGAAGCTTTCTTT. Protein product: CASSREQNWAEAFF.